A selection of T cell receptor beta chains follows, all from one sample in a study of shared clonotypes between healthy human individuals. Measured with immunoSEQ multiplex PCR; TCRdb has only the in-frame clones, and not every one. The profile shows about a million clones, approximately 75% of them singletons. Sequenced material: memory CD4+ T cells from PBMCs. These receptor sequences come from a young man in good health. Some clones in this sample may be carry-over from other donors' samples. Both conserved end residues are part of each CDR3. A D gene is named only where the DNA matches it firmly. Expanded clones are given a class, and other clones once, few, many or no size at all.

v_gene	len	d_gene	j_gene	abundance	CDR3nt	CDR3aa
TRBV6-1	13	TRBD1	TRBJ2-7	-	TGTGCCAGCAGGATGACAGGGACCTACGAGCAGTACTTC	CASRMTGTYEQYF
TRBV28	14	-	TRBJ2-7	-	TGTGCCAGCGCCCCGAACGGCTACATCTACGAGCAGTACTTC	CASAPNGYIYEQYF
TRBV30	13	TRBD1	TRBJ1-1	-	TGTGCCTGGACCACAGGGGGGAACACTGAAGCTTTCTTT	CAWTTGGNTEAFF
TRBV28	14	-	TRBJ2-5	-	TGTGCCAGCAGTTTATCGGGGGTACAAGAGACCCAGTACTTC	CASSLSGVQETQYF
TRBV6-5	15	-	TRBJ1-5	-	TGTGCCAGACCAACCTCCCAGGAATCGGATCAGCCCCAGCATTTT	CARPTSQESDQPQHF
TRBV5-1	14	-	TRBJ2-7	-	TGCGCCAGCAGCCTGGGACCGAGCTCCTACGAGCAGTACTTC	CASSLGPSSYEQYF
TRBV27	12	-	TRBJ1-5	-	TGTGCCAGCAGTTCCTCGGGCGGACCCCAGCATTTT	CASSSSGGPQHF
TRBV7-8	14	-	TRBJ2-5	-	TGTGCCAGCAGCCCCGCATATAGGGGGGAGACCCAGTACTTC	CASSPAYRGETQYF
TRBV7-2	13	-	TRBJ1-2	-	TGTGCCAGCAGCCCCGACCGTGGTTATGGCTACACCTTC	CASSPDRGYGYTF
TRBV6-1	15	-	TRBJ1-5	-	TGTGCCAGCAGTGAGGGGAGGGGCGACAATCAGCCCCAGCATTTT	CASSEGRGDNQPQHF
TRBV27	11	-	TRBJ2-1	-	TGTGTAAGGATGTGGGGGCTCGGTATGTTCTTC	CVRMWGLGMFF
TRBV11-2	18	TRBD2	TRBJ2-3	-	TGTGCCAGCAGGTCAAGGGACTTTGGGACTAGTCTTACAGATACGCAGTATTTT	CASRSRDFGTSLTDTQYF
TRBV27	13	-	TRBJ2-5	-	TGTGCCAGCAGTGTGAGGGAGAGAGAGACCCAGTACTTC	CASSVRERETQYF
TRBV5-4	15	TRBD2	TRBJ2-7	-	TGTGCCAGCAGCTTCGTGAGCGGGAGTCGTAACGAGCAGTACTTC	CASSFVSGSRNEQYF
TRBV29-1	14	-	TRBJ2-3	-	TGCAGCGTTGTAGCCACGCCGGGCACAGATACGCAGTATTTT	CSVVATPGTDTQYF
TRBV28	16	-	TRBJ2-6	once	TGTGCCAGCCAGGGTATACGCCGCCCTGGGGCCAACGTCCTGACTTTC	CASQGIRRPGANVLTF
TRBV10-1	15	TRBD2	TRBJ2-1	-	TGCGCCAGCAGTGAGCGGGAGGGCGGACACAATGAGCAGTTCTTC	CASSEREGGHNEQFF
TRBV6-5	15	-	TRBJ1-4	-	TGTGCCAGCAGTTCTGCCGGGGCCCTTAATAGGCAACTGTTTTTT	CASSSAGALNRQLFF
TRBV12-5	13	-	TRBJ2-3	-	TGTGCTAGTGCCTCTTCGGGGACAGATACGCAGTATTTT	CASASSGTDTQYF
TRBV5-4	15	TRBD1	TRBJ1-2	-	TGTGCCAGCAGCATGGACAGGGGGCGCTCCTATGGCTACACCTTC	CASSMDRGRSYGYTF
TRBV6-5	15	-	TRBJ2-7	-	TGTGCCAGCAGTTCGGTCCCCGGGCCCACCTACGAGCAGTACTTC	CASSSVPGPTYEQYF
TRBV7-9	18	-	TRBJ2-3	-	TGTGCCAGCAGCGAGTTAGCCCGGGGCCGGGGAAGCACAGATACGCAGTATTTT	CASSELARGRGSTDTQYF
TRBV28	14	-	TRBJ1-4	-	TGTGCCAGCAGAACACAGGGCCAGGGGGAAAAACTGTTTTTT	CASRTQGQGEKLFF
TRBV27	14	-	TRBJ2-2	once	TGTGCCAGCAGCTCTTTGTCGTACACCGGGGAGCTGTTTTTT	CASSSLSYTGELFF
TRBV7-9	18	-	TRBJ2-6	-	TGTGCCAGCAGCTTAGATTGGGGGCAGGTGGAAGGGGCCAACGTCCTGACTTTC	CASSLDWGQVEGANVLTF
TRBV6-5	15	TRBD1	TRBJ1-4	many	TGTGCCAGCAGTTCCTCCTTTGACAGGGTCGGAAAACTGTTTTTT	CASSSSFDRVGKLFF
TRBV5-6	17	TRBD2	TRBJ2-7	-	TGTGCCAGCAGCAACCTCCTAATAGCGGGAGGGACCCACGAGCAGTACTTC	CASSNLLIAGGTHEQYF
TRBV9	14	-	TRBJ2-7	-	TGTGCCAGCAGCGTAGAAGCTACTAGCAACGAGCAGTACTTC	CASSVEATSNEQYF
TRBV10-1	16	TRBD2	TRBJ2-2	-	TGCGCCAGCAGTGAGTCGTTAGCGGGAGGGACCGGGGAGCTGTTTTTT	CASSESLAGGTGELFF
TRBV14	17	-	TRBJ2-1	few	TGTGCCAGCAGCCCATCCCGGTGGGGCACTCGAGCCAATGAGCAGTTCTTC	CASSPSRWGTRANEQFF
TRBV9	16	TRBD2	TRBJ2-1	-	TGTGCCAGCAGCCGGGCCGGACTAGCGGGATCAAATGAGCAGTTCTTC	CASSRAGLAGSNEQFF
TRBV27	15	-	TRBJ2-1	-	TGTGCCAGCAGTTTAGCCCCAAGCTCCTACAATGAGCAGTTCTTC	CASSLAPSSYNEQFF
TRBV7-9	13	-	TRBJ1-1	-	TGTGCCAGCAGCCTCGAGAAAAACACTGAAGCTTTCTTT	CASSLEKNTEAFF
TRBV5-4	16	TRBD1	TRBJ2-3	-	TGTGCCAGCAGCGGACGGACAGGGTTGAGCACAGATACGCAGTATTTT	CASSGRTGLSTDTQYF
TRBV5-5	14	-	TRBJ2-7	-	TGTGCCAGCAGCTTGGAGGGGGTTTCCTACGAGCAGTACTTC	CASSLEGVSYEQYF
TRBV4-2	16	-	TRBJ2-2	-	TGTGCCAGCAGCCAAGTCCATGGCGGTGGGCACGGGGAGCTGTTTTTT	CASSQVHGGGHGELFF
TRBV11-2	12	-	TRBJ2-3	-	TGTGCCAGCAGCACCCGCACAGATACGCAGTATTTT	CASSTRTDTQYF
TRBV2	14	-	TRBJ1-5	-	TGTGCCAGCAGGAGGAGACAGTCTAATCAGCCCCAGCATTTT	CASRRRQSNQPQHF
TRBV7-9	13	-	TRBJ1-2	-	TGTGCCAGCAGCTTACGGGGTGTGGATGGCTACACCTTC	CASSLRGVDGYTF
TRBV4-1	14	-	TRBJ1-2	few	TGCGCCAGCAGCCAACAGAAGGAAGGCTATGGCTACACCTTC	CASSQQKEGYGYTF
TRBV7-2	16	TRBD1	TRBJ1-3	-	TGTGCCAGCAGCTCGTGGACAGGGACTTTTGGAAACACCATATATTTT	CASSSWTGTFGNTIYF
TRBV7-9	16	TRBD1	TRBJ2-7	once	TGTGCCAGCAGCTTTTCCGGGACAGGGATTCCCTACGAGCAGTACTTC	CASSFSGTGIPYEQYF
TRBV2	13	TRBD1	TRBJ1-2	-	TGTGCCAGCAGTGGGGGACAGTTTTATGGCTACACCTTC	CASSGGQFYGYTF
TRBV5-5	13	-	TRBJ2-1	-	TGTGCCAGCAGCCTTACACCCTACAATGAGCAGTTCTTC	CASSLTPYNEQFF
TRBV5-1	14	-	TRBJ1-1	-	TGCGCCAGCAGCCCCTCTAGGGTGAACACTGAAGCTTTCTTT	CASSPSRVNTEAFF
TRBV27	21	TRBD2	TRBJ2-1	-	TGTGCCAGCAGTTACGGGACTAGCGGGAGGGCTATGCTCTACCTCTACAATGAGCAGTTCTTC	CASSYGTSGRAMLYLYNEQFF
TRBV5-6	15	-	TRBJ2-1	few	TGTGCCAGCAGCCCGGGGGGCGGGGGATACAATGAGCAGTTCTTC	CASSPGGGGYNEQFF
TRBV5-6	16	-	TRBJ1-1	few	TGTGCCAGCAGCTTGGAGAAACAGCGCATGAACACTGAAGCTTTCTTT	CASSLEKQRMNTEAFF
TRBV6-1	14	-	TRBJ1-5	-	TGTGCCAGCACCGACAGCTCTAGCAATCAGCCCCAGCATTTT	CASTDSSSNQPQHF
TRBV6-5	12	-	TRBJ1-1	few	TGTGCCAGCAGTTACTCAGCGGGTGAAGCTTTCTTT	CASSYSAGEAFF
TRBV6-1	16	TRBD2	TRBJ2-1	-	TGTGCCAGCAGTGAATGGGTAGCGGGAGTTGGGAATGAGCAGTTCTTC	CASSEWVAGVGNEQFF
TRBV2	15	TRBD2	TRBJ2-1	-	TGTGCCAGCGATCTGGGACTAGCGGCCCGGAATGAGCAGTTCTTC	CASDLGLAARNEQFF
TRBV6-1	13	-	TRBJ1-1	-	TGTGCCAGCAGTGAACGGGTGAACACTGAAGCTTTCTTT	CASSERVNTEAFF
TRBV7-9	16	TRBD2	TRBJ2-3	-	TGTGCCAGCAGCTACGGACTAGCGGGATCCACAGATACGCAGTATTTT	CASSYGLAGSTDTQYF
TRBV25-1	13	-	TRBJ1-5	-	TGTGCCAGCAGTGAGACAGCTAATCAGCCCCAGCATTTT	CASSETANQPQHF
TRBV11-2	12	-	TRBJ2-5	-	TGTGCCAGCACTAGTGGGAGGGAGACCCAGTACTTC	CASTSGRETQYF
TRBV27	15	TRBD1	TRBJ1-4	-	TGTGCCAGCAGTGCACGGACAGGGGGCGGTGAAAAACTGTTTTTT	CASSARTGGGEKLFF